This TCR beta chain emerged from a study of graft-versus-host responses after intestinal transplantation. TCRdb's table, derived via immunoSEQ multiplex PCR, lists solely in-frame clones and lacks some. Of more than 70,000 clones in the sample, 90% were seen once. In regard to this clone: Its cognate antigen is unknown.

After removal of 5 bases from V and 0 bases from J, the junction contained 5 bases not matched to a gene. Per the germline V gene, CDR1 is SGHNT and CDR2 is YENEEA. CDR3 length equals 15 residues. The receptor was derived from a human donor who received an intestinal transplant. The sequenced sample was unstimulated CD4+ T cells sorted from spleen or lymph node cells, obtained before intestinal transplant. The genes are TRBV11-3 and TRBJ1-1; 8 bases align to TRBD1. CDR3 residues: CASSPGTGMNTEAFF. Here the CDR3 DNA reads TGTGCCAGCAGCCCCGGGACAGGCATGAACACTGAAGCTTTCTTT.